This entry lists 20 T cell receptor beta chains sequenced from one sample in a study of T cell responses to AZD1222 COVID-19 vaccine. Here immunoSEQ multiplex PCR was the method, and the copy in TCRdb shows in-frame clones only, minus some. The sample includes hundreds of thousands of clones, 93% seen only once; the top ten take more than 0.8%. The sample in question was peripheral blood, obtained on day 0 of MenACWY control vaccination. The source of these receptors is an adult in good health.

The V and J genes are TRBV6-1 and TRBJ1-1; possible D gene TRBD1, 5 bases. CDR3 length: 14 residues. Germline V gene lookup returns CDR1 MNHNS and CDR2 SASEGT. V gave up 0 bases and J gave up 7 bases, with 12 bases separating them. The CDR3 DNA follows: TGTGCCAGCAGTGAAGCCTCCTCTAGGGGTGAAGCTTTCTTT. Translation gives CASSEASSRGEAFF.

The V and J genes are TRBV7-2 and TRBJ1-6, with D unclear. Trimming removed 4 bases from V and 7 bases from J, with 11 bases in between. This CDR3 has 14 residues. Per the germline V gene, CDR1 is SGHTA and CDR2 is FQGNSA. DNA for the CDR3: TGTGCCAGCAGCTCGGGAGGAGGGAATTCACCCCTCCACTTT. This translates into CASSSGGGNSPLHF.

The chain couples TRBV3-1 (or the pseudogene TRBV3-2) to TRBJ1-4; the D gene is possibly TRBD1 (5 bases). The V end lost 4 bases, the J end lost 7 bases, and 19 bases lay between the germline ends. This CDR3 has 16 residues. Germline V CDR1 and CDR2: LGHDT, YNNKEL (reference sequence). The CDR3, as DNA: TGTGCCAGCAGCCCATCGGGACCGACCGCTGGTGAAAAACTGTTTTTT. This translates into CASSPSGPTAGEKLFF.

The rearrangement joins TRBV6-5 to TRBJ2-7; D is possibly TRBD1 or TRBD2 (6 bases each). V lost 11 bases and J lost 1, with 15 bases in between. The CDR3 consists of 13 residues. Germline lookup yields CDR1 MNHEY and CDR2 SVGAGI. The CDR3 loop is CAARGPGSYEQYF. In DNA, the CDR3 is TGTGCCGCCCGGGGGCCCGGTTCCTACGAGCAGTACTTC.

V usage is TRBV10-3 and J usage is TRBJ1-1; TRBD1 is a possible D gene (5 bases). Trimming left V 10 bases short and J 5 bases short, with 14 bases between. The germline V gene encodes CDR1 ENHRY and CDR2 SYGVKD. The CDR3 contains 12 residues. The CDR3 DNA is TGTGCCACCCGGGGGGGTAAGACTGAAGCTTTCTTT. The encoded protein is CATRGGKTEAFF.

V and J are TRBV13 and TRBJ1-1, with TRBD1 as a possible D gene (6 bases). This CDR3 has 15 amino acids. From germline, CDR1 is PRHDT and CDR2 FYEKMQ (reference sequence). V lost 6 bases to trimming and J lost 8 bases, with 22 bases between them. The CDR3: CASRQSWDTKGEAFF. In DNA, the CDR3 is TGTGCCAGCAGGCAATCCTGGGACACTAAGGGGGAAGCTTTCTTT.

The rearrangement uses TRBV7-9 and TRBJ2-3; 7 bases are a match to TRBD2. Germline CDR1 reads SEHNR; CDR2 reads FQNEAQ (reference sequence). CDR3 length: 15 residues. J lost 5 bases, V lost 2 bases, and 7 bases had no gene match. The chain's CDR3 is CASSLLVTSQDTQYF. CDR3 nucleotide sequence: TGTGCCAGCAGCTTACTGGTGACTAGCCAAGATACGCAGTATTTT.

J is TRBJ2-3 and V is TRBV28; D is ambiguous. V lost 5 bases, J lost 2 bases, and 17 bases lay in between. The CDR3 has 16 amino acids. Germline V gene sequence: CDR1 MDHEN, CDR2 SYDVKM. The CDR3 DNA follows: TGTGCCAGCAGTCTCTCGGGCTCGACATTCACAGATACGCAGTATTTT. It translates to CASSLSGSTFTDTQYF.

The genes are TRBV19 and TRBJ1-4; 8 nucleotides align to TRBD1. The CDR3 sequence is 17 residues long. Germline CDR1 reads LNHDA; CDR2 reads SQIVND (reference sequence). V shed 5 bases, J shed 2 bases, and the junction held 10 bases outside the gene matches. The CDR3 DNA is TGTGCCAGTAGTGTGAGTCAGGGGGCGCTGACTAATGAAAAACTGTTTTTT. Translation: CASSVSQGALTNEKLFF.

The chain is built from TRBV7-9 and TRBJ2-5, with unresolved D. CDR1 is SEHNR, CDR2 FQNEAQ, per germline (reference sequence). Trimming cost V 5 bases and J 5 bases, with 9 bases left between them. The CDR3 totals 12 residues. CDR3: CASSPSGETQYF. The DNA of the CDR3 is TGTGCCAGCAGCCCGTCGGGTGAGACCCAGTACTTC.

The chain recombines TRBV7-9 with TRBJ1-1; TRBD1 matches at 8 bases. V shed 7 bases and J 5 bases; nucleotides not matched to a gene: 3. Per germline, CDR1 SEHNR and CDR2 FQNEAQ (reference sequence). The CDR3 extends over 12 amino acids. In DNA form, the CDR3 reads TGTGCCAGCATCACAGGGGGGACTGAAGCTTTCTTT. This codes for CASITGGTEAFF.

The chain is built from TRBV30 and TRBJ1-1; unclear D gene. The CDR3 has 11 residues. The germline V gene encodes CDR1 GTSNPN and CDR2 SVGIG (reference sequence). Trimming removed 0 bases from V and 7 bases from J, with 6 bases in between. The CDR3 sequence is CAWSVRVEAFF. DNA for the CDR3: TGTGCCTGGAGTGTACGGGTTGAAGCTTTCTTT.

The chain employs TRBV18 and TRBJ2-2, with 11 bases that match TRBD2. V dropped 3 bases and J dropped 1; count of bases not matched to a gene: 4. The germline V gene encodes CDR1 KGHSH and CDR2 LQKENI. This CDR3 contains 17 residues. The CDR3 nucleotides are TGTGCCAGCTCACCGAGTGGACTAGCGGGGAACACCGGGGAGCTGTTTTTT. It yields the protein CASSPSGLAGNTGELFF.

This rearrangement joins TRBV18 to TRBJ1-2; D gene unclear. Germline loops: CDR1 KGHSH, CDR2 LQKENI. The CDR3 loop spans 14 amino acids. Between the trimmed V and J ends, which lost 3 bases and 2 bases, there was a span of 10 bases. As DNA, the CDR3 is TGTGCCAGCTCACCGGGCCCTATGAACTATGGCTACACCTTC. The encoded protein is CASSPGPMNYGYTF.

The genes are TRBV19 and TRBJ2-4; TRBD1 or TRBD2 may be the D gene (6 bases each). This CDR3 spans 14 amino acids. The V gene's germline CDR1 is LNHDA and CDR2 SQIVND (reference sequence). The V and J ends lost 3 bases and 7 bases respectively, with 13 bases between them. CDR3 sequence: CASSIGRGGNIQYF. Here the CDR3 DNA reads TGTGCCAGTAGTATTGGCAGGGGAGGCAACATTCAGTACTTC.

The V gene is TRBV10-1, the J gene TRBJ1-5; D is uncertain. Germline V gene lookup returns CDR1 WNHNN and CDR2 SYGVQD (reference sequence). This CDR3 comprises 13 residues. The V end was cut by 1 base, the J end by 5 bases, with 6 bases between. CDR3: CASSEFGDQPQHF. The CDR3 coding sequence is TGCGCCAGCAGTGAGTTCGGGGATCAGCCCCAGCATTTT.

The chain joins TRBV21-1 to TRBJ2-7; no check of the table's D call, TRBD1, against the DNA was made. TRBV21-1 is marked as a pseudogene. CDR3 length: 16 amino acids. CDR3 region: CASSTQRGQGTHEQYF. The CDR3 coding sequence is TGTGCCAGCAGCACTCAGAGGGGACAGGGTACCCACGAGCAGTACTTC.

This chain uses TRBV7-9 with TRBJ1-2; D may be TRBD1 (6 bases). CDR1 is SEHNR and CDR2 is FQNEAQ in the germline V gene (reference sequence). The CDR3 has 15 residues. V dropped 5 bases and J dropped 3 bases, with 16 bases sitting between them. The DNA of the CDR3 is TGTGCCAGCAGCCCTAAAAACAGGGTCGACTATGGCTACACCTTC. Its protein product is CASSPKNRVDYGYTF.

The gene calls are TRBV7-7 and TRBJ2-2, with D possibly TRBD2 on 6 matching bases. CDR1 and CDR2 (germline): SSHAT, FNYEAQ (reference sequence). This CDR3 region has 15 residues. The V end was cut by 5 bases, the J end by 4 bases, with 14 bases between. The CDR3 sequence: CASSVTGLSTGELFF. CDR3 in DNA: TGTGCCAGCAGCGTCACGGGACTCAGCACCGGGGAGCTGTTTTTT.

The chain is built from TRBV4-1 and TRBJ1-6, with 10 positions matching TRBD1. Per the germline V gene, CDR1 is MGHRA and CDR2 is YSYEKL. The junction had 7 bases not matched to a gene; V was cut back by 0 bases and J by 2 bases. The CDR3 has 19 residues. CDR3 amino acids: CASSQEPGQGLAYNSPLHF. CDR3 in DNA: TGCGCCAGCAGCCAAGAGCCGGGACAGGGGCTAGCCTATAATTCACCCCTCCACTTT.